A single sample gave rise to the 28 T cell receptor beta chains below, sequenced in a study of response to subunit inactivated influenza vaccine. TCRdb called the RT-PCR reads again in MiXCR, with one record for every CDR3 protein. The sample holds approximately 570,000 distinct CDR3 sequences, 6.5% to 8% seen once. The sample was PBMCs from blood, taken less than 30 months after vaccination. The source of these receptors is a man aged 50-75 years who received an inactivated influenza vaccine.

This clonotype was picked up many times. J is TRBJ2-3 and V is TRBV4-3, with 7 bases aligning to TRBD2. CDR3 length equals 16 residues. Losses at the gene ends were 1 base for V and 5 bases for J; bases not matched to a gene: 9. The germline gives CDR1 LGHNA, CDR2 YSLEER. The CDR3 DNA sequence: TGCGCCAGCAGCCAAGTGGTCTCTGCGGGGGAAGATACGCAGTATTTT. The encoded protein is CASSQVVSAGEDTQYF.

The CDR3 sequence is CASSFRPRGIPAYEQYF. In nucleotides, the CDR3 is TGTGCCAGCAGTTTTAGGCCCAGGGGAATTCCAGCCTACGAGCAGTACTTC. The rearrangement uses TRBV27 and TRBJ2-7, with D possibly being TRBD1 (6 bases). This CDR3 has 17 residues. V lost 3 bases, J lost 2 bases, and 20 bases lay in between. From germline, CDR1 is MNHEY and CDR2 SMNVEV (reference sequence).

This clonotype was counted a few times. The J gene is TRBJ1-1, the V gene TRBV28; TRBD1 agrees at 11 bases. V lost 5 bases, J lost 6 bases, and 2 bases stayed unmatched. This CDR3 is built from 13 residues. CDR1 is MDHEN and CDR2 is SYDVKM in the germline V gene. CDR3 residues: CASSGQGAAEAFF. Written as DNA, the CDR3 is TGTGCCAGCAGTGGACAGGGGGCTGCTGAAGCTTTCTTT.

The V and J genes are TRBV30 and TRBJ2-5; D is perhaps TRBD2 (6 bases). Trimming took 3 bases from V and 5 from J, leaving 13 bases between them. CDR1 and CDR2 (germline): GTSNPN, SVGIG (reference sequence). The CDR3 sequence is 13 residues long. Here the CDR3 reads CAWSVRAGETQYF. In DNA, the CDR3 is TGTGCCTGGAGCGTTCGGGCGGGGGAGACCCAGTACTTC.

J is TRBJ2-2 and V is TRBV7-2; no clear D gene. The CDR3 has 14 residues. Germline V gene lookup returns CDR1 SGHTA and CDR2 FQGNSA. V shed 5 bases and J shed 8 bases, with 15 bases lying between them. DNA of the CDR3: TGTGCCAGCAGCCCGACGGCAGCTCGAGGGGAGCTGTTTTTT. This codes for CASSPTAARGELFF. Looking up the rest from reference TRBV7-2 and TRBJ2-2 gives the full variable domain: GAGVSQSPSNKVTEKGKDVELRCDPISGHTALYWYRQSLGQGLEFLIYFQGNSAPDKSGLPSDRFSAERTGGSVSTLTIQRTQQEDSAVYLCASSPTAARGELFFGEGSRLTVL.

This clonotype has only a few counts. The rearrangement links TRBV4-2 to TRBJ2-2; D remains ambiguous. CDR3 length: 16 amino acids. CDR1 is LGHNA, CDR2 YNFKEQ, per germline. Trimming removed 1 base from V and 6 bases from J, with 15 bases in between. CDR3 sequence reads: CASSQVFVGFAGELFF. The CDR3 region has the DNA TGTGCCAGCAGCCAAGTTTTCGTGGGTTTTGCCGGGGAGCTGTTTTTT.

The table lists this clonotype with many counts. The chain uses TRBV20-1 and TRBJ1-1, with TRBD1 matching over 8 bases. CDR3 size: 13 residues. The junction had 10 bases not matched to a gene; V was cut back by 8 bases and J by 5 bases. Per germline, CDR1 DFQATT and CDR2 SNEGSKA (reference sequence). CDR3 sequence reads: CSPGRGQGTEAFF. The CDR3 DNA sequence: TGCAGTCCGGGCAGGGGGCAGGGAACTGAAGCTTTCTTT.

This clonotype turned up a few times. The V gene is TRBV6-6, the J gene TRBJ2-7; D remains unclear. This CDR3 has 12 residues. Germline V gene sequence: CDR1 MNHNY, CDR2 SVGAGI (reference sequence). Trimming stripped 5 bases from V and 3 bases from J, with 8 bases between. Here the CDR3 reads CASSAQIYEQYF. For the CDR3, the DNA is TGTGCCAGCAGTGCACAGATCTACGAGCAGTACTTC.

The chain carries TRBV7-6 and TRBJ2-5; a possible D gene is TRBD1 (7 bases). The V end lost 4 bases, the J end lost 5 bases, and 14 bases lay between the germline ends. The CDR3 spans 14 residues. Germline values: CDR1 SGHVS, CDR2 FNYEAQ. CDR3 residues: CASSWRGPGETQYF. DNA of the CDR3: TGTGCCAGCAGCTGGAGGGGGCCCGGGGAGACCCAGTACTTC.

This clonotype showed up many times. The chain combines TRBV11-3 with TRBJ2-7, with 8 bases aligning to TRBD2. This CDR3 is built from 12 residues. Looked up from germline, CDR1 is SGHNT and CDR2 is YENEEA. J gave up 6 bases and V 3 bases, and 1 base lay outside the gene matches. The CDR3 sequence is CASSLGTSEQYF. The CDR3 bases are TGTGCCAGCAGCTTGGGGACTAGCGAGCAGTACTTC.

The CDR3 loop is CASRGQEKLFF. The CDR3 region has the DNA TGTGCCAGCAGGGGTCAGGAAAAACTGTTTTTT. The gene calls are TRBV2 and TRBJ1-4; D unclear. Germline V gene lookup returns CDR1 SNHLY and CDR2 FYNNEI. Trimming shortened V by 6 bases and J by 8 bases, and 7 bases separated the two germline ends. This CDR3 region has 11 residues.

V is TRBV6-2 or TRBV6-3 and J is TRBJ2-1; the D gene could be TRBD1 or TRBD2 (6 bases each). The length of the CDR3 is 16 residues. The ends were cut back, 8 bases at V and 6 bases at J, with 23 bases in the middle. Germline CDR1 and CDR2: MNHEY and SVGEGT. The CDR3 region has the DNA TGTGCCAGCGTCCCAAGGGGGGCCCCTTATAGCAATGAGCAGTTCTTC. Translation gives CASVPRGAPYSNEQFF.

The genes are TRBV10-2 and TRBJ2-7; weak D call: TRBD1 (6 bases). The CDR3 is made up of 13 amino acids. Deletions cut 6 bases from V and 0 bases from J, with 9 bases between. Looked up from germline, CDR1 is WSHSY and CDR2 is SAAADI. Here the CDR3 reads CASRGDNSYEQYF. Written as DNA, the CDR3 is TGCGCCAGCAGGGGGGACAACTCCTACGAGCAGTACTTC.

Details on this clonotype: One end of the junction is discordant with germline, which a read error may explain. The chain couples TRBV7-9 to TRBJ2-2; TRBD1 agrees at 8 bases. Germline V CDR1 and CDR2: SEHNR, FQNEAQ (reference sequence). CDR3 length: 15 residues. The DNA of the CDR3 is TGTCCCAGCAGATCCGGGACAGGTACCCCCGGGGAGCTGTTTTTT. As protein: CPSRSGTGTPGELFF.

This clonotype has ten or more counts. The chain uses TRBV24-1 and TRBJ2-4; possibly TRBD1 for D (7 bases). Germline CDR1 KGHDR, CDR2 SFDVKD. Between the trimmed V and J ends, which lost 5 bases and 7 bases, there was a span of 11 bases. The CDR3 length is 13 residues. CDR3 sequence reads: CATSASGGNIQYF. CDR3 bases: TGTGCCACCAGTGCTTCAGGGGGGAACATTCAGTACTTC.

This clonotype was seen repeatedly, ten times or more. The chain carries TRBV7-9 and TRBJ2-7; tentatively, D is TRBD2 (5 bases). Germline lookup yields CDR1 SEHNR and CDR2 FQNEAQ (reference sequence). V shed 6 bases and J shed 5 bases, with 14 bases lying between them. This CDR3 has 13 amino acids. CDR3 in DNA: TGTGCCAGCAGTCCCCGCCGGGAAAACGAGCAGTACTTC. This sequence encodes CASSPRRENEQYF.

This clonotype has a count of ten or more. V usage is TRBV29-1 and J usage is TRBJ2-5, with a possible D match to TRBD2 (5 bases). CDR3 length: 15 residues. Looked up from germline, CDR1 is SQVTM and CDR2 is ANQGSEA. Trimming shortened V by 3 bases and J by 2 bases, and 16 bases separated the two germline ends. The CDR3 protein is CSVEISVGRQETQYF. For the CDR3, the DNA is TGCAGCGTTGAGATTAGCGTTGGACGGCAAGAGACCCAGTACTTC.

V usage is TRBV12-3 or TRBV12-4 and J usage is TRBJ2-1; TRBD2 might be the D (6 bases). V lost 7 bases to trimming and J lost 10 bases, with 23 bases between them. There are 15 residues in the CDR3. CDR3 region: CASTSSGNPLLEQFF. As DNA, the CDR3 is TGTGCCAGCACCAGTAGCGGAAACCCCCTTTTAGAGCAGTTCTTC.

This clonotype was observed many times. J is TRBJ1-2 and V is TRBV6-5, with no clear D. Trimming took 6 bases from V and 6 from J, leaving 11 bases between them. This CDR3 has 12 residues. Per germline, CDR1 MNHEY and CDR2 SVGAGI. The CDR3: CASSGRSHGYTF. For the CDR3, the DNA is TGTGCCAGCAGCGGACGTAGTCATGGCTACACCTTC.

There are a few counts of this clonotype. V is TRBV14 and J is TRBJ2-7; 10 nucleotides match TRBD2. The CDR3 has 15 amino acids. Trimming removed 4 bases from V and 2 bases from J; junction bases left unmatched: 5. The germline CDR1 and CDR2 sequences are SGHDN and FVKESK. For the CDR3, the DNA is TGTGCCAGCAGCCCAACTAGCGGGGACGCCTACGAGCAGTACTTC. It is translated as CASSPTSGDAYEQYF.

This chain connects TRBV29-1 to TRBJ2-7; 7 nucleotides agree with TRBD1. The V gene end was trimmed by 7 bases and the J gene end by 3 bases; junction bases not matched to a gene: 6. Germline values: CDR1 SQVTM, CDR2 ANQGSEA. The CDR3 runs to 12 residues. The CDR3: CSARTGFYEQYF. The CDR3 DNA sequence: TGCAGCGCTAGGACAGGCTTCTACGAGCAGTACTTC.

This clonotype showed up just once. In DNA form, the CDR3 reads TGCAGTGTCCACGGGGGGACTAGCACAGATACGCAGTATTTT. As protein: CSVHGGTSTDTQYF. The gene calls are TRBV20-1 and TRBJ2-3, with 7 positions matching TRBD2. V lost 7 bases to trimming and J lost 0 bases; unmatched junction nucleotides: 7. The length of the CDR3 is 14 residues. Germline V gene sequence: CDR1 DFQATT, CDR2 SNEGSKA (reference sequence).

The rearrangement links TRBV20-1 to TRBJ2-6; no definite D call. The CDR3 is 16 amino acids. Between the trimmed V and J ends, which lost 3 bases and 2 bases, there was a span of 14 bases. Germline V gene data show CDR1 as DFQATT and CDR2 as SNEGSKA (reference sequence). CDR3 in amino acids: CSARDFRRAGANVLTF. CDR3 DNA: TGCAGTGCTAGGGATTTTCGAAGGGCTGGGGCCAACGTCCTGACTTTC.

This clonotype was recorded a few times. J is TRBJ2-1 and V is TRBV6-2 or TRBV6-3; D might be TRBD1 (6 bases). The CDR3 loop spans 14 amino acids. Germline CDR1 is MNHEY and CDR2 is SVGEGT. Trimming stripped 7 bases from V and 9 bases from J, with 19 bases between. The CDR3: CASNPDSLFFEQFF. The CDR3 DNA sequence: TGTGCCAGCAACCCGGACAGCCTTTTTTTTGAGCAGTTCTTC.

This clonotype was detected ten times or more. This chain connects TRBV12-3 or TRBV12-4 to TRBJ1-6; D gene unclear. CDR3 length equals 14 residues. The V and J ends lost 3 bases and 7 bases respectively, with 10 bases between them. CDR3 loop: CASSLVRENSPLHF. Written as DNA, the CDR3 is TGTGCCAGCAGTTTGGTGAGGGAGAATTCACCCCTCCACTTT.

This clonotype was observed a few times. J is TRBJ2-2 and V is TRBV25-1; 8 bases fit TRBD2. V was pared by 0 bases and J by 4 bases, with 13 bases of the junction left unmatched. Germline loops: CDR1 MGHDK, CDR2 SYGVNS. The CDR3 contains 19 residues. The CDR3 reads CASSEYYTLSSGFTGELFF. In DNA form, the CDR3 reads TGTGCCAGCAGTGAATACTATACCCTCTCTAGCGGGTTCACCGGGGAGCTGTTTTTT.

The rearrangement joins TRBV20-1 to TRBJ2-3; TRBD2 agrees at 12 bases. V lost 1 base and J lost 6; bases outside the gene matches: 2. The CDR3 length is 14 residues. Germline CDR1 and CDR2: DFQATT and SNEGSKA (reference sequence). CDR3 in amino acids: CSARATSGSDTQYF. The DNA for the CDR3 is TGCAGTGCTAGAGCGACTAGCGGGAGTGATACGCAGTATTTT.

This clonotype was observed a handful of times. V gene TRBV20-1 combines with J gene TRBJ1-5; no firm D call. V was clipped by 3 bases and J by 0 bases, with 9 bases between them. Germline V gene sequence: CDR1 DFQATT, CDR2 SNEGSKA (reference sequence). This CDR3 is 14 amino acids long. CDR3 nucleotide sequence: TGCAGTGCTAGTCCCTCAGATAGCAATCAGCCCCAGCATTTT. Its protein is CSASPSDSNQPQHF.